This T cell receptor (beta chain) was recovered during a study of cytomegalovirus exposure and HLA in healthy donors. From germline, CDR1 is PRHDT and CDR2 FYEKMQ (reference sequence). The V gene lost 1 base and the J gene lost 4 bases, with 10 bases spanning the gap. This CDR3 has 14 amino acids. Study-wide points: Using a false discovery rate of 0.05, a later analysis showed that 16,951 TCR beta sequences were associated with HLA alleles.

A word on this clone: Its antigen is undetermined.

This PCR relied on a set of 60 Vbeta primers and 13 Jbeta primers. Sequenced by immunoSEQ multiplex PCR; TCRdb stores in-frame clones only, minus some. The table shows 150,000 or so clones, with 70% to 85% occurring only once. Source material: PBMCs. This sequence originates from a human donor in good health. This sequence joins TRBV13 and TRBJ1-1, with D perhaps matching TRBD1 (6 bases). The chain's CDR3 is CASSLVGAATEAFF. The CDR3 DNA reads as TGTGCCAGCAGCTTAGTGGGGGCGGCCACTGAAGCTTTCTTT.